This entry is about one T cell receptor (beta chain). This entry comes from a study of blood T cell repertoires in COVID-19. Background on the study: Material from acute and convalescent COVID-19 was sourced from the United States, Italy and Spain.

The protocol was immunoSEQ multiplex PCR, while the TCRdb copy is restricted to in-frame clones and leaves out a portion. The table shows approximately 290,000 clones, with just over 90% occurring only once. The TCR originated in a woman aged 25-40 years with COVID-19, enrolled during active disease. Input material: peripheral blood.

CDR3 protein: CASSKGQGGGVGYTF. CDR3 in DNA: TGTGCCAGCAGCAAGGGACAGGGCGGCGGTGTGGGCTACACCTTC. The chain is built from TRBV21-1 and TRBJ1-2; TRBD1 is the table's D call, not checked against the DNA. TRBV21-1 is a pseudogene. There are 15 residues in the CDR3.